These 29 T cell receptor beta chains came from one sample sequenced in a study of T cell changes during pregnancy in multiple sclerosis. TCRdb keeps only in-frame clones here, not all; method: immunoSEQ multiplex PCR. The sample includes fewer than 50,000 clones, roughly 94% of them seen just once. The source was CD8+ T cells from peripheral blood mononuclear cells, collected before pregnancy. The receptors stem from a female donor with multiple sclerosis, enrolled in a pregnancy study.

The V and J genes are TRBV5-6 and TRBJ1-4; 8 nucleotides match TRBD1. CDR1 is SGHDT, CDR2 YYEEEE, per germline. This CDR3 is 16 amino acids long. J gave up 3 bases and V 1 base, and 5 bases lay outside the gene matches. CDR3 sequence reads: CASSLTGQGANEKLFF. The DNA of the CDR3 is TGTGCCAGCAGCTTGACCGGACAGGGAGCTAATGAAAAACTGTTTTTT.

The V call is TRBV5-1, the J call TRBJ2-2; TRBD1 aligns across 11 bases. Germline V lookup: CDR1 SGHRS, CDR2 YFSETQ. The CDR3 length is 14 residues. Trimming cost V 3 bases and J 6 bases; bases outside gene matches: 1. DNA of the CDR3: TGCGCCAGCAGCTCGGGACAGGGGGCCGGGGAGCTGTTTTTT. It codes for CASSSGQGAGELFF.

The chain combines TRBV7-2 with TRBJ2-7, with D possibly being TRBD2 (5 bases). Looked up from germline, CDR1 is SGHTA and CDR2 is FQGNSA. Trimming took off 4 bases at V and 3 bases at J, with 16 bases between the two ends. The CDR3 totals 15 residues. The CDR3 bases are TGTGCCAGCAGCTCGGACTGGGTCCCCGACTACGAGCAGTACTTC. It yields the protein CASSSDWVPDYEQYF.

V and J are TRBV4-1 and TRBJ2-7, with D perhaps matching TRBD2 (6 bases). This CDR3 spans 15 amino acids. V was pared by 0 bases and J by 6 bases, with 15 bases between. Germline CDR1 MGHRA, CDR2 YSYEKL. The CDR3 DNA sequence: TGCGCCAGCAGCCAAGACCGGGTGGAGGGTTCCGAGCAGTACTTC. This translates into CASSQDRVEGSEQYF.

The chain recombines TRBV5-6 with TRBJ1-1; a possible D gene is TRBD1 (6 bases). Germline lookup yields CDR1 SGHDT and CDR2 YYEEEE. Deletions cut 0 bases from V and 6 bases from J, with 15 bases between. This CDR3 comprises 15 residues. CDR3 nucleotides: TGTGCCAGCAGCTTGGGTACAGGGAGTGCCGCTGAAGCTTTCTTT. Residues: CASSLGTGSAAEAFF.

This chain connects TRBV27 to TRBJ1-2; the match to TRBD1 covers 8 bases. Looked up from germline, CDR1 is MNHEY and CDR2 is SMNVEV (reference sequence). With V trimmed by 5 bases and J by 4 bases, 6 bases remained unmatched. The CDR3 runs 14 residues. DNA of the CDR3: TGTGCCAGCAGTCCACGACAGGGGAGCTATGGCTACACCTTC. As protein: CASSPRQGSYGYTF.

The chain recombines TRBV19 with TRBJ1-2; a weak D match, TRBD1 (6 bases). This CDR3 comprises 15 residues. Trimming pared 4 bases from V and 4 bases from J, leaving 16 bases between. From germline, CDR1 is LNHDA and CDR2 SQIVND (reference sequence). The DNA for the CDR3 is TGTGCCAGTAGTAGTGGGGACACTATTACCTATGGCTACACCTTC. It encodes CASSSGDTITYGYTF. Together with reference TRBV19 and TRBJ1-2, the CDR3 gives the full variable domain: DGGITQSPKYLFRKEGQNVTLSCEQNLNHDAMYWYRQDPGQGLRLIYYSQIVNDFQKGDIAEGYSVSREKKESFPLTVTSAQKNPTAFYLCASSSGDTITYGYTFGSGTRLTVV.

The V gene is TRBV27, the J gene TRBJ1-1, with D unresolved. V was cut by 8 bases and J by 6 bases, with 16 bases left in between. This CDR3 spans 13 amino acids. Germline V gives CDR1 MNHEY, CDR2 SMNVEV (reference sequence). This chain's CDR3 is CASALSAQAEAFF. CDR3 DNA sequence: TGTGCCAGCGCTCTCTCGGCGCAGGCTGAAGCTTTCTTT.

This chain links TRBV7-2 with TRBJ2-3; 8 positions agree with TRBD2. Germline CDR1 SGHTA, CDR2 FQGNSA. The CDR3 has 14 amino acids. Unmatched junction bases numbered 5, after V lost 0 bases and J lost 9 bases. This CDR3 reads CASSLAGTRQTQYF. The CDR3 bases are TGTGCCAGCAGCTTAGCTGGGACTAGGCAGACGCAGTATTTT.

The CDR3 bases are TGTGCCAGCAGCTACGGGACAGCCTCTGGAAACACCATATATTTT. Translation: CASSYGTASGNTIYF. This sequence joins TRBV5-6 and TRBJ1-3; 7 nucleotides align to TRBD1. This CDR3 has 15 residues. V lost 3 bases, J lost 0 bases, and 3 bases stayed unmatched. Germline CDR1 SGHDT, CDR2 YYEEEE. The full variable domain, its missing parts supplied by reference TRBV5-6 and TRBJ1-3, is DAGVTQSPTHLIKTRGQQVTLRCSPKSGHDTVSWYQQALGQGPQFIFQYYEEEERQRGNFPDRFSGHQFPNYSSELNVNALLLGDSALYLCASSYGTASGNTIYFGEGSWLTVV.

The chain recombines TRBV12-5 with TRBJ2-1, with 7 bases aligning to TRBD2. CDR3 size: 16 residues. Trimming removed 2 bases from V and 3 bases from J; junction bases left unmatched: 7. Per the germline V gene, CDR1 is LGHNT and CDR2 is FRNRAP. The CDR3 nucleotides read TGTGCTAGTGGTTTGAACCCCGGGACTAACTACAATGAGCAGTTCTTC. Its translation is CASGLNPGTNYNEQFF.

The genes are TRBV7-9 and TRBJ1-1, with D uncertain. The V and J ends lost 5 bases and 0 bases respectively, with 13 bases between them. Germline assignment: CDR1 SEHNR and CDR2 FQNEAQ (reference sequence). CDR3 size: 15 residues. This CDR3 is CASSRTLGLNTEAFF. In nucleotides, the CDR3 is TGTGCCAGCAGCCGAACCTTGGGCTTGAACACTGAAGCTTTCTTT.

The rearrangement uses TRBV2 and TRBJ2-7; tentatively, D is TRBD1 (6 bases). Germline CDR1 SNHLY, CDR2 FYNNEI. V was trimmed by 6 bases and J by 5 bases, leaving 11 bases between them. The CDR3 consists of 12 residues. The CDR3 region has the DNA TGTGCCAGCAGGGCGACAGGTAACGAGCAGTACTTC. It yields the protein CASRATGNEQYF.

The chain has TRBV9 and TRBJ2-7; D may be TRBD2 (6 bases). The CDR3 contains 14 residues. Germline CDR1 and CDR2: SGDLS and YYNGEE. Trimming shortened V by 3 bases and J by 3 bases, and 13 bases separated the two germline ends. CDR3 region: CASSGAGQSYEQYF. In DNA form, the CDR3 reads TGTGCCAGCAGCGGGGCGGGGCAGAGCTACGAGCAGTACTTC.

V usage is TRBV27 and J usage is TRBJ1-1; a possible D gene is TRBD1 (6 bases). The CDR3 has 14 amino acids. V was pared by 10 bases and J by 5 bases, with 20 bases between. Germline V lookup: CDR1 MNHEY, CDR2 SMNVEV (reference sequence). The CDR3 DNA sequence: TGTGCCACCCAACAGGGCCCCTGGGGGACTGAAGCTTTCTTT. This sequence encodes CATQQGPWGTEAFF.

This clone was detected once. Other DNA sequences of this sample code for an identical CDR3. In DNA, the CDR3 is TGTGCCAGCAGTTTAACTAGCGGGCTCTCCTACAATGAGCAGTTCTTC. It translates to CASSLTSGLSYNEQFF. The chain uses TRBV27 and TRBJ2-1; TRBD2 agrees at 9 bases. The CDR3 totals 16 residues. J was trimmed by 0 bases and V by 2 bases; bases with no gene match: 2. Per the germline V gene, CDR1 is MNHEY and CDR2 is SMNVEV (reference sequence).

The rearrangement links TRBV5-4 to TRBJ1-2; TRBD1 matches at 8 bases. V shed 0 bases and J 3 bases; nucleotides not matched to a gene: 4. This CDR3 has 15 amino acids. The germline CDR1 and CDR2 sequences are SGHNT and YYREEE (reference sequence). This chain's CDR3 is CASSLEGTGYYGYTF. CDR3 bases: TGTGCCAGCAGCTTGGAAGGGACAGGATACTATGGCTACACCTTC.

The chain couples TRBV7-2 to TRBJ2-3; 9 nucleotides match TRBD2. Germline V gives CDR1 SGHTA, CDR2 FQGNSA. The CDR3 consists of 15 residues. The V segment lost 5 bases and the J segment 0 bases; nucleotides outside the gene matches: 3. CDR3 in amino acids: CASSGTSGSTDTQYF. CDR3 coding DNA: TGTGCCAGCAGCGGCACTAGCGGGAGCACAGATACGCAGTATTTT.

This chain links TRBV18 with TRBJ2-7; 8 nucleotides line up with TRBD1. The V gene end was trimmed by 6 bases and the J gene end by 3 bases; junction bases not matched to a gene: 4. The CDR3 loop spans 13 amino acids. From germline, CDR1 is KGHSH and CDR2 LQKENI. This CDR3 reads CASSPGGVYEQYF. CDR3 DNA: TGTGCCAGCTCTCCAGGGGGCGTCTACGAGCAGTACTTC.

The rearrangement links TRBV19 to TRBJ2-1; TRBD2 agrees at 11 bases. Germline CDR1 and CDR2: LNHDA and SQIVND (reference sequence). CDR3 size: 14 residues. V was pared by 6 bases and J by 7 bases, with 5 bases of the junction left unmatched. As DNA, the CDR3 is TGTGCCAGTAGCACTAGCGGGAGTCTTAATGAGCAGTTCTTC. Its translation is CASSTSGSLNEQFF.

The chain combines TRBV19 with TRBJ2-1; TRBD2 is a possible D gene (6 bases). The CDR3 spans 15 residues. With 7 bases removed from V and 4 bases from J, the gap between germline ends came to 17 bases. Germline CDR1 LNHDA, CDR2 SQIVND (reference sequence). The CDR3 loop is CASTPLATSYNEQFF. The CDR3 region has the DNA TGTGCCAGTACCCCCCTAGCGACGTCTTACAATGAGCAGTTCTTC.

The chain is built from TRBV30 and TRBJ2-7; 12 bases match TRBD1. CDR3 length equals 16 residues. Germline CDR1 reads GTSNPN; CDR2 reads SVGIG (reference sequence). Losses at the gene ends were 0 bases for V and 3 bases for J; bases not matched to a gene: 6. CDR3 sequence reads: CAWSVPGDRGHYEQYF. The CDR3 nucleotides are TGTGCCTGGAGTGTACCAGGGGACAGGGGGCACTACGAGCAGTACTTC. The whole variable domain, remainder taken from reference TRBV30 and TRBJ2-7, is SQTIHQWPATLVQPVGSPLSLECTVEGTSNPNLYWYRQAAGRGLQLLFYSVGIGQISSEVPQNLSASRPQDRQFILSSKKLLLSDSGFYLCAWSVPGDRGHYEQYFGPGTRLTVT.

The genes are TRBV7-9 and TRBJ2-1; TRBD2 aligns across 8 bases. This CDR3 comprises 17 residues. From germline, CDR1 is SEHNR and CDR2 FQNEAQ (reference sequence). Losses at the gene ends were 6 bases for V and 9 bases for J; bases not matched to a gene: 19. The CDR3 sequence: CASRDTGTRGKMSEQFF. CDR3 sequence (DNA): TGTGCCAGCAGGGATACCGGGACTAGAGGAAAAATGAGTGAGCAGTTCTTC.

Concerning this clone itself: This same CDR3 is encoded by further DNA sequences in the sample. The genes are TRBV19 and TRBJ2-1; the D is unclear. V was pared by 3 bases and J by 0 bases, with 6 bases between. The germline gives CDR1 LNHDA, CDR2 SQIVND (reference sequence). The CDR3 is 14 residues long. CDR3 region: CASSISGSYNEQFF. Here the CDR3 DNA reads TGTGCCAGTAGTATTTCCGGCTCCTACAATGAGCAGTTCTTC.

The rearrangement joins TRBV4-3 to TRBJ2-7; D may be TRBD1 (5 bases). Germline assignment: CDR1 LGHNA and CDR2 YSLEER. Between the trimmed V and J ends, which lost 0 bases and 0 bases, there was a span of 12 bases. CDR3 length: 16 residues. This CDR3 is CASSQDSQGHSYEQYF. CDR3 bases: TGCGCCAGCAGCCAAGATTCCCAGGGCCACTCCTACGAGCAGTACTTC.

The J gene is TRBJ2-3, the V gene TRBV5-4, with TRBD2 matching over 10 bases. The CDR3 sequence is 16 residues long. Germline trimming cut 2 bases from V and 5 bases from J; bases unmatched to any gene: 8. Germline assignment: CDR1 SGHNT and CDR2 YYREEE (reference sequence). The CDR3 is CASSFEAGGPRDTQYF. The CDR3 DNA reads as TGTGCCAGCAGCTTTGAAGCGGGAGGGCCACGAGATACGCAGTATTTT.

The CDR3: CASSTGGGGNTIYF. The CDR3 DNA reads TGTGCCAGCAGTACAGGGGGCGGAGGAAACACCATATATTTT. The chain is built from TRBV27 and TRBJ1-3; TRBD1 agrees at 9 bases. This CDR3 region has 14 residues. V lost 5 bases to trimming and J lost 4 bases; unmatched junction nucleotides: 3. Germline V lookup: CDR1 MNHEY, CDR2 SMNVEV (reference sequence).

The chain has TRBV6-1 and TRBJ1-5; D ambiguous. CDR1 is MNHNS, CDR2 SASEGT, per germline. The CDR3 totals 16 residues. Trimming took 2 bases from V and 0 from J, leaving 11 bases between them. The CDR3 DNA reads as TGTGCCAGCAGTGAAAAAGCGAGATATAGCAATCAGCCCCAGCATTTT. This sequence encodes CASSEKARYSNQPQHF.

The V call is TRBV5-1, the J call TRBJ2-7; D ambiguous. V gave up 5 bases and J gave up 2 bases, with 8 bases separating them. CDR3 length: 12 amino acids. Germline V gene sequence: CDR1 SGHRS, CDR2 YFSETQ. In DNA, the CDR3 is TGCGCCAGCAGGGGCGTCACCTACGAGCAGTACTTC. This codes for CASRGVTYEQYF.